Each of the 13 T cell receptor beta chains below was sequenced from the same sample in a study of tumor and adjacent non-tumor tissue in lung cancer. RNA was extracted from bulk tissue without any cell sorting. Distant lung tissue was collected more than 3 cm away from the tumor edge. A modified ARM-PCR protocol with three rounds of nested PCR amplified TCRbeta. MiXCR, run by TCRdb on the multiplex PCR reads, gives a single entry per CDR3 protein. The sample lists approximately 100,000 distinct CDR3 sequences; less than 75% were seen once. Sequenced material: distant non-tumor lung tissue. The receptors come from a man aged 30 to 45 with non-small cell lung cancer.

This clonotype was recorded once. Because it lacks the conserved phenylalanine or tryptophan at the end, this CDR3 is likely a read error. V gene TRBV11-2 combines with J gene TRBJ1-2; D ambiguous. Germline V gene sequence: CDR1 SGHAT, CDR2 FQNNGV. There are 16 residues in the CDR3. The V end was cut by 0 bases, the J end by 7 bases, with 18 bases between. The CDR3 here is CASSLDPHRINRGYTL. CDR3 sequence (DNA): TGTGCCAGCAGCTTAGACCCCCACAGAATTAACCGTGGCTACACCTTA.

In this sample, this clonotype turned up a few times. The V call is TRBV24-1, the J call TRBJ2-5; 12 positions match TRBD1. V gave up 3 bases and J gave up 5 bases; unmatched junction bases: 9. Germline-derived CDR1 and CDR2 are KGHDR and SFDVKD. The CDR3 is 17 amino acids. The CDR3 DNA sequence: TGTGCCACCAGTGATACGGGACAGGGGGCAGTGAAGGAGACCCAGTACTTC. Residues: CATSDTGQGAVKETQYF.

Note on this clonotype: Mismatch with germline at one junction end may stem from a read error. V is TRBV11-3 and J is TRBJ2-1; 11 bases align to TRBD2. Germline V lookup: CDR1 SGHNT, CDR2 YENEEA. The CDR3 spans 16 residues. The CDR3 region is CASSSTRTSGRDEQFF. The CDR3 region has the DNA TGTGCCAGTAGCTCAACACGGACTAGCGGGCGGGATGAGCAGTTCTTC.

The V call is TRBV6-1, the J call TRBJ2-7, with D perhaps matching TRBD1 or TRBD2 (5 bases each). V shed 9 bases and J shed 5 bases, with 17 bases lying between them. The germline V gene encodes CDR1 MNHNS and CDR2 SASEGT. The CDR3 is 13 amino acids. In DNA form, the CDR3 reads TGTGCCAGTGTTAGTGGGGGTCGGGACGAGCAGTACTTC. This sequence encodes CASVSGGRDEQYF.

As concerns this clonotype: Germline is not matched at one junction end, which may reflect a read error. In DNA, the CDR3 is TGTGCCAGCAGTCCCAGACAGGGGGCAGAGAATGGCCACACTTTC. Translation gives CASSPRQGAENGHTF. J is TRBJ1-2 and V is TRBV7-8; 10 nucleotides align to TRBD1. CDR1 and CDR2 from the germline V gene are SGHVS and FQNEAQ. This CDR3 is built from 15 residues.

This clonotype has just one count. One end of the junction varies from germline; a read error may be responsible. CDR3 loop: CTSSYGTDNEAFF. The CDR3 DNA reads as TGTACCAGCAGTTACGGGACAGATAATGAAGCTTTCTTT. J is TRBJ1-1 and V is TRBV6-5, with 7 bases fitting TRBD1. CDR1 and CDR2 (germline): MNHEY, SVGAGI. This CDR3 has 13 amino acids.

This clonotype came up a few times. This rearrangement joins TRBV7-2 to TRBJ2-5; the D gene could be TRBD1 or TRBD2 (5 bases each). Trimming pared 0 bases from V and 5 bases from J, leaving 10 bases between. Germline V gene data show CDR1 as SGHTA and CDR2 as FQGNSA. The CDR3 covers 14 residues. The CDR3 reads CASSLAGVGETQYF. The CDR3 DNA reads TGTGCCAGCAGCTTAGCGGGGGTAGGGGAGACCCAGTACTTC. Drawing the rest from reference TRBV7-2 and TRBJ2-5, the complete variable domain is GAGVSQSPSNKVTEKGKDVELRCDPISGHTALYWYRQSLGQGLEFLIYFQGNSAPDKSGLPSDRFSAERTGGSVSTLTIQRTQQEDSAVYLCASSLAGVGETQYFGPGTRLLVL.

Notes on this clonotype: Sequence at one end of the junction differs from germline and may be a read error. This chain connects TRBV28 to TRBJ2-1; 7 bases are a match to TRBD2. The germline V gene encodes CDR1 MDHEN and CDR2 SYDVKM. The CDR3 runs 15 residues. The DNA for the CDR3 is TGTGCCGGCAGTTTATTTAGCGGGCCCTTCGATGAGCAGTTCTTC. It translates to CAGSLFSGPFDEQFF.

This clonotype was observed many times. This chain uses TRBV5-4 with TRBJ2-5; maybe TRBD1 (6 bases). Germline-derived CDR1 and CDR2 are SGHNT and YYREEE (reference sequence). CDR3 length: 12 residues. The V gene lost 4 bases and the J gene lost 5 bases, with 9 bases spanning the gap. In DNA, the CDR3 is TGTGCCAGCAGCCTGGACAGCGAGACCCAGTACTTC. This codes for CASSLDSETQYF.

The J gene is TRBJ2-1, the V gene TRBV6-6; D might be TRBD1 (5 bases). The CDR3 is made up of 14 amino acids. Per the germline V gene, CDR1 is MNHNY and CDR2 is SVGAGI (reference sequence). Trimming removed 7 bases from V and 5 bases from J, with 15 bases in between. CDR3 region: CASKVKGIDNEQFF. The CDR3 region has the DNA TGTGCCAGCAAAGTCAAGGGGATTGACAATGAGCAGTTCTTC.

In the case of this clonotype: Relative to the germline gene, one junction end is altered; a read error may explain this. V gene TRBV6-5 combines with J gene TRBJ1-3; D uncertain. Germline assignment: CDR1 MNHEY and CDR2 SVGAGI. The CDR3 is 15 residues long. Here the CDR3 reads CTSSYSQDSGNTIYF. The DNA for the CDR3 is TGTACCAGCAGTTACTCTCAGGACTCTGGAAACACCATATATTTT.

This clonotype was counted a single time. The missing conserved phenylalanine or tryptophan at the end of this CDR3 makes a read error likely. The CDR3 is CSVEGAIHGGKYEQYI. CDR3 nucleotide sequence: TGCAGCGTTGAAGGGGCGATTCATGGCGGCAAATACGAGCAGTACATC. The V and J genes are TRBV29-1 and TRBJ2-7; D is undetermined. The CDR3 is 16 amino acids. Germline V lookup: CDR1 SQVTM, CDR2 ANQGSEA. The ends were cut back, 1 base at V and 4 bases at J, with 20 bases in the middle.

Comments on this clonotype: A much larger clone lies a single base off, so this may be a read error. The chain links TRBV6-4 to TRBJ2-3; 8 bases map to TRBD2. This CDR3 has 15 residues. CDR1 is MRHNA and CDR2 is SNTAGT in the germline V gene. Here the CDR3 DNA reads TGTACCAGCAGTGACTCGACTAGCGGCACAGATACGCAGTATTTT. Its translation: CTSSDSTSGTDTQYF.